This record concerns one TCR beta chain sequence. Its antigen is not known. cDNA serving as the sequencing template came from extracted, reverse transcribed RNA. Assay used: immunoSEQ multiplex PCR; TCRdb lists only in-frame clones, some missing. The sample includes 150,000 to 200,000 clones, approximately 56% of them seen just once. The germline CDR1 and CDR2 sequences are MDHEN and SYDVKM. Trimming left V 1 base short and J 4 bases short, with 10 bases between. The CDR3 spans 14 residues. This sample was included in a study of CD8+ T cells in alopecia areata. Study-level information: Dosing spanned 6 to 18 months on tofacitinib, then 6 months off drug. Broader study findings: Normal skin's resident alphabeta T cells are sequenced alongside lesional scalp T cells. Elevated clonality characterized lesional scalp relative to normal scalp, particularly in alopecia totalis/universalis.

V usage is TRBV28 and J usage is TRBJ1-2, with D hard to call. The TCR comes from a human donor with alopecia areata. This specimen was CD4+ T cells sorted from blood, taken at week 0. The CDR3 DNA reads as TGTGCCAGCAGTTTATTGGACGGTGGCTATGGCTACACCTTC. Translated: CASSLLDGGYGYTF.